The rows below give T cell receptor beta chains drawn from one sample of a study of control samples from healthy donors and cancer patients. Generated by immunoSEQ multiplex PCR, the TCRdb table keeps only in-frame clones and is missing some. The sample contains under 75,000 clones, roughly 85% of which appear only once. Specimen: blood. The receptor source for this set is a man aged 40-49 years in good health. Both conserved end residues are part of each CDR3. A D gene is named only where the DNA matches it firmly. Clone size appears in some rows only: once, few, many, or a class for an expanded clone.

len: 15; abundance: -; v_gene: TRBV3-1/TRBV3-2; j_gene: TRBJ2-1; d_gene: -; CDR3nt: TGTGCCAGCAGCCAACTGGGGGTCACCTACAATGAGCAGTTCTTC; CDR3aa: CASSQLGVTYNEQFF
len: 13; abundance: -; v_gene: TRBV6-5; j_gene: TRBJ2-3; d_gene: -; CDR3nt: TGTGCCAGCAGTATGAGACACACAGATACGCAGTATTTT; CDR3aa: CASSMRHTDTQYF
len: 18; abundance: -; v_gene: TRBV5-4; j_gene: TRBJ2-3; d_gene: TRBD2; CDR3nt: TGTGCCAGCAGCCTGGGACTAGCGGGGGGGGGACGTACAGATACGCAGTATTTT; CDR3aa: CASSLGLAGGGRTDTQYF
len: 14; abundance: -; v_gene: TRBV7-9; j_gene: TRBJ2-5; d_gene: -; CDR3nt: TGTGCCAGCAGCCAGGTTGGGGGCTCGGAGACCCAGTACTTC; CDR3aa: CASSQVGGSETQYF
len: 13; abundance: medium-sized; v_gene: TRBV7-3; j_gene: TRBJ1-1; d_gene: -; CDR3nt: TGTGCCAGCAGCTTCGCCCTCGACACTGAAGCTTTCTTT; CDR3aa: CASSFALDTEAFF
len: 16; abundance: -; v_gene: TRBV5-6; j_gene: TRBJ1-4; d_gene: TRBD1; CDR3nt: TGTGCCAGCAGCTCGTACAGACAGGGACTAAATGAAAAACTGTTTTTT; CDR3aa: CASSSYRQGLNEKLFF
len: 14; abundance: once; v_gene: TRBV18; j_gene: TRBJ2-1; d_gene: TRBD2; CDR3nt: TGTGCCAGCTCATCCATAACCAGGGAGGGGTTGCAGTTCTTC; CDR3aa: CASSSITREGLQFF
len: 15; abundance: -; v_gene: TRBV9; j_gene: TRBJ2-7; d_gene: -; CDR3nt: TGTGCCAGCAGCAAATTCCTCGGCCCTGACGACGAGCAGTACTTC; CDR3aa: CASSKFLGPDDEQYF
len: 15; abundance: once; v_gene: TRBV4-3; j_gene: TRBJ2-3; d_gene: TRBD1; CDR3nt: TGCGCCAGCAGCCACCGAGGGACAGAGGCAGATACGCAGTATTTT; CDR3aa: CASSHRGTEADTQYF
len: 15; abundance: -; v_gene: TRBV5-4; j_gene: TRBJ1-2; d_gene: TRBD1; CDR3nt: TGTGCCAGCAGCTCCAATGACAGGGAAATCGATGGCTACACCTTC; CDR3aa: CASSSNDREIDGYTF
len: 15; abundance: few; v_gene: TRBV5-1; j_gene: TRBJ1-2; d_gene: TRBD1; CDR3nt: TGCGCCAGCAGCCAGGACCCCGGGACAGGGAATGGCTACACCTTC; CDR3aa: CASSQDPGTGNGYTF
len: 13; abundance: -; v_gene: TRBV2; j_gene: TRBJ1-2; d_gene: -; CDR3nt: TGTGCCAGCAGTGAAGCGCTTTTAGGGGGCTACACCTTC; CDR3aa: CASSEALLGGYTF
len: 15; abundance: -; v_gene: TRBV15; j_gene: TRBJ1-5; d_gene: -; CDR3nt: TGTGCCACCAGCGCCGACGCACATAGCAATCAGCCCCAGCATTTT; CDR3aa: CATSADAHSNQPQHF
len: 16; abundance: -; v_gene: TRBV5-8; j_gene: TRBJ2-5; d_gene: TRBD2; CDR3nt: TGTGCCAGCAGCCCGGGACTAGCGGGAGGGAGAGAGACCCAGTACTTC; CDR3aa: CASSPGLAGGRETQYF
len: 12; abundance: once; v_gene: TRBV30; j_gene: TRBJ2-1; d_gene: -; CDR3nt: TGTGCCTGGATTATTACGGGGAATGAGCAGTTCTTC; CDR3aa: CAWIITGNEQFF
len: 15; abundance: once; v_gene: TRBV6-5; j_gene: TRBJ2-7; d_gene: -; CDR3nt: TGTGCCAGCAGGAAAGCTACAGGGTTCCCCTACGAGCAGTACTTC; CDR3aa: CASRKATGFPYEQYF
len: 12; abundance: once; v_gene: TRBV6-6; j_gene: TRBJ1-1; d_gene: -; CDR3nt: TGTGCCAGCAGTTACGGACGGGCCGAAGCTTTCTTT; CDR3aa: CASSYGRAEAFF
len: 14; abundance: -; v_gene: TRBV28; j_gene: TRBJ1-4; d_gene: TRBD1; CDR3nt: TGTGCCAGCAGTAAAAACAGGGGAACTGAAAAACTGTTTTTT; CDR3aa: CASSKNRGTEKLFF
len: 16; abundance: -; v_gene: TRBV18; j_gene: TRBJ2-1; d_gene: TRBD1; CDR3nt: TGTGCCAGCTCACCGGCGGGGACAGGGAGCTACAATGAGCAGTTCTTC; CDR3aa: CASSPAGTGSYNEQFF
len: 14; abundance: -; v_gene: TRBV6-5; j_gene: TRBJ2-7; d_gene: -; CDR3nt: TGTGCCAGCAGTTACTGGTCTACCTCCTACGAGCAGTACTTC; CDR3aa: CASSYWSTSYEQYF
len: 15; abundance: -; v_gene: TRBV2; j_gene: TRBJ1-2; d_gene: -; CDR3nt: TGTGCCAGCTCGCCCCCCTCAGGGTCAACCTATGGCTACACCTTC; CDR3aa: CASSPPSGSTYGYTF
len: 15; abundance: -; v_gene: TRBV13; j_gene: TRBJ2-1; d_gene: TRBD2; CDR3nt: TGTGCCAGCAGGGGATGGACTAGCGGCAACAATGAGCAGTTCTTC; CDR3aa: CASRGWTSGNNEQFF
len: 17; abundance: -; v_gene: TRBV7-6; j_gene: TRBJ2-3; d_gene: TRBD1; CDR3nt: TGTGCCAGCAGCTCAATAAGGACAGGGGGGTCAACAGATACGCAGTATTTT; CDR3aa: CASSSIRTGGSTDTQYF
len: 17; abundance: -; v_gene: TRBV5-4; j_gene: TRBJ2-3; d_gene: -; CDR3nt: TGTGCCAGCAGCTTGGCATTTCCGCTATCTCGCACAGATACGCAGTATTTT; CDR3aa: CASSLAFPLSRTDTQYF
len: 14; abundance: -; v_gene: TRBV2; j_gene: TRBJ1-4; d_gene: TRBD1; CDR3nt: TGTGCCAGCAGGGTACAGGGGGCGCGAGAAAAACTGTTTTTT; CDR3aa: CASRVQGAREKLFF
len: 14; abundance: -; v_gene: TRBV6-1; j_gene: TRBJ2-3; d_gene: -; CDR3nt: TGTGCCAGCAGTGACAGGGGTCGATCAGATACGCAGTATTTT; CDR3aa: CASSDRGRSDTQYF
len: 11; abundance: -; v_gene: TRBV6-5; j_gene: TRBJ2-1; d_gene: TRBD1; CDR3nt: TGTGCCAGCAGATGGGACAGTCGGCAGTTCTTC; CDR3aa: CASRWDSRQFF
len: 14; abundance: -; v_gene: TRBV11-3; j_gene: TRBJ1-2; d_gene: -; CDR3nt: TGTGCCAGCAGCCCTACGCGGGGGAACTATGGCTACACCTTC; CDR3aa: CASSPTRGNYGYTF
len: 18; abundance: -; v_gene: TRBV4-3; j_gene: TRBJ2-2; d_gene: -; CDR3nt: TGCGCCAGCAGCCAAGATCGGGCGGTTTGGGGGAGGACCGGGGAGCTGTTTTTT; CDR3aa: CASSQDRAVWGRTGELFF
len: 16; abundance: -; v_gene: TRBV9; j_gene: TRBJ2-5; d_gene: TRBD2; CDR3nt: TGTGCCAGCAGCGTAGAGGGGCTAGCGGGACAAGAGACCCAGTACTTC; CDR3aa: CASSVEGLAGQETQYF
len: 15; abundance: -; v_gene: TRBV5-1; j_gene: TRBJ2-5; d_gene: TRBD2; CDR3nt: TGCGCCAGCAAACTAGCGGGGGGGCCCCAAGAGACCCAGTACTTC; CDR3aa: CASKLAGGPQETQYF
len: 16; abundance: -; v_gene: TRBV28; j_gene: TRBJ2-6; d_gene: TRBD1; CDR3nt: TGTGCCAGCAGTCCAGACAGGGACACTGGGGCCAACGTCCTGACTTTC; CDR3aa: CASSPDRDTGANVLTF
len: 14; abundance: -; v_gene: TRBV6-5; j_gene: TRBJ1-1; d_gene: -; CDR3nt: TGTGCCAGCAGTTATTATCTGGGGAACACTGAAGCTTTCTTT; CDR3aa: CASSYYLGNTEAFF
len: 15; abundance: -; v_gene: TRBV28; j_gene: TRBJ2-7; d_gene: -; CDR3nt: TGTGCCAGCAGTTTTAGGAGGGATTGGGCCTACGAGCAGTACTTC; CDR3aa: CASSFRRDWAYEQYF
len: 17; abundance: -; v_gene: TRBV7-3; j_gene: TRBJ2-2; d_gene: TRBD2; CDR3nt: TGTGCCAGCAGCCCCGGGCTAGCGGGAGGGAGAACCGGGGAGCTGTTTTTT; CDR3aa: CASSPGLAGGRTGELFF
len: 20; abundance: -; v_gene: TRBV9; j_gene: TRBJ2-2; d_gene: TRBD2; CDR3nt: TGTGCCAGCAGTCCAACGAGGGGACTAGCGGGAGGATCAAACACCGGGGAGCTGTTTTTT; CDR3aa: CASSPTRGLAGGSNTGELFF
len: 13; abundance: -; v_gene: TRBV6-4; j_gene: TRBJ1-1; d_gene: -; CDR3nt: TGTGCCAGCGGGGTGGACAGGAACACTGAAGCTTTCTTT; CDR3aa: CASGVDRNTEAFF
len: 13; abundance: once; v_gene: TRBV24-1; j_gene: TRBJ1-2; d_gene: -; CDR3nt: TGTGCCACCAGTCGGGGGGGCTCCTATGGCTACACCTTC; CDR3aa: CATSRGGSYGYTF
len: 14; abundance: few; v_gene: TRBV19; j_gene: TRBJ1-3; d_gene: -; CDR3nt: TGTGCCAGTAGTCCGGGACAAACTGGAAACACCATATATTTT; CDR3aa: CASSPGQTGNTIYF
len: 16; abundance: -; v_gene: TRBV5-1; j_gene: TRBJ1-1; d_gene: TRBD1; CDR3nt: TGCGCCAGCAGCTTGGAGGGACAGGGAAGGAACACTGAAGCTTTCTTT; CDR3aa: CASSLEGQGRNTEAFF
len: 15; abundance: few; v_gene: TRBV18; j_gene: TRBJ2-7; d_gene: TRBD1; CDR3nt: TGTGCCAGCTCACCTAGAGGACAGGACTCCTACGAGCAGTACTTC; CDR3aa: CASSPRGQDSYEQYF
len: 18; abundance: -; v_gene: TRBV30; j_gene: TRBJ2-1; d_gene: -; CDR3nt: TGTGCCTGGAGTCGCACCGGGCGTGGAGGGGGGCGCGTCGATGAGCAGTTCTTC; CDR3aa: CAWSRTGRGGGRVDEQFF
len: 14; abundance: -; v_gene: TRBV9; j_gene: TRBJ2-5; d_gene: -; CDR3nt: TGTGCCAGCAGCGCCAGTGGGGGCGGCGAGACCCAGTACTTC; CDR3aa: CASSASGGGETQYF
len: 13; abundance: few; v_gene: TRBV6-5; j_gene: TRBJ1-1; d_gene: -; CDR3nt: TGTGCCAGCAGTACTACAGAAGACACTGAAGCTTTCTTT; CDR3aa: CASSTTEDTEAFF
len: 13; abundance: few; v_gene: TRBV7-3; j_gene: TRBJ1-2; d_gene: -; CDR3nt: TGTGCCAGCGGGGGGGCAGATGGCTATGGCTACACCTTC; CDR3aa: CASGGADGYGYTF
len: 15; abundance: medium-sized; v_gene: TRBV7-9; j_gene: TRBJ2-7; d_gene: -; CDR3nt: TGTGCCAGCAGCTTAGGAGTGTCGACTACCTACGAGCAGTACTTC; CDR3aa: CASSLGVSTTYEQYF
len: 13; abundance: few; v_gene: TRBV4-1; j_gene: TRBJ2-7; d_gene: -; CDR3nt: TGCGCCAGCAGCCAAAGACCTCCCTACGAGCAGTACTTC; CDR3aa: CASSQRPPYEQYF
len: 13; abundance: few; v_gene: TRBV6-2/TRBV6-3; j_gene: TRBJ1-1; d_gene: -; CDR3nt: TGTGCCAGCAGTGTCATGAGGGTGGATGAAGCTTTCTTT; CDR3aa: CASSVMRVDEAFF